The clone carrying this T cell receptor beta chain occurred a few times. Antigen: not known. This sample was taken from a study of cytomegalovirus exposure and HLA in healthy donors. General study points: Specific recognition of CMV antigens was confirmed in vitro for a few chains (all CMV-associated). In an earlier analysis, productive rearrangement rates for most beta V segments clustered near 90% or 30%. V- and J-gene trimming in TCR beta was tied to a missense DCLRE1C variant by an analysis performed later.

Primers: 60 Vbeta forward and 13 Jbeta reverse. Sequenced by immunoSEQ multiplex PCR; TCRdb stores in-frame clones only, minus some. The data show fewer than 150,000 clones, with about 80% seen just once and 5.1% held by the top ten. Germline V gene lookup returns CDR1 SGHTA and CDR2 FQGNSA. V was clipped by 5 bases and J by 5 bases; unmatched bases: 7. The CDR3 runs 16 residues. The chain combines TRBV7-2 with TRBJ2-2; 11 nucleotides agree with TRBD2. This receptor was identified in a male donor in good health and CMV-seronegative. Sequenced input: PBMCs. CDR3 sequence (DNA): TGTGCCAGCAGCCCGAATAGCGGGGGGGGGACCGGGGAGCTGTTTTTT. Its translation is CASSPNSGGGTGELFF. Variable domain in full (rest from reference TRBV7-2 and TRBJ2-2): GAGVSQSPSNKVTEKGKDVELRCDPISGHTALYWYRQSLGQGLEFLIYFQGNSAPDKSGLPSDRFSAERTGGSVSTLTIQRTQQEDSAVYLCASSPNSGGGTGELFFGEGSRLTVL.